This TCR beta chain comes out of a study of immune cell composition in non-small cell lung cancer. Regarding the study as a whole: Top 10 clone scores and clonality were higher in squamous than adenocarcinoma.

Libraries were prepared by immunoSEQ multiplex PCR; TCRdb keeps only in-frame clonotypes and omits some of them. The top ten clones hold 11% of a sample with roughly 15,000 clones, over 70% of them seen once. To note about this clone: Its cognate antigen is unknown. In the same sample, other DNA sequences code for this CDR3.

This sequence originates from a human donor with non-small cell lung cancer. The sample comprised lung tumor tissue.

The CDR3, as DNA: TGTGCCAGCAGCTCCAGACCCTACGAGCAGTACTTC. It is translated as CASSSRPYEQYF. The V gene is TRBV11-2, the J gene TRBJ2-7; the D is unclear. V dropped 4 bases and J dropped 2 bases, with 6 bases sitting between them. Per germline, CDR1 SGHAT and CDR2 FQNNGV. This CDR3 is built from 12 residues.